The sample holds one count of the clone carrying this T cell receptor beta chain. The antigen remains undetermined. This specimen belongs to a study of shared clonotypes between healthy human individuals. CD45RO negativity and positive selection for CCR7 defined naive CD8 cells, a population that excluded terminally differentiated effector memory CD45RA+ cells. The donors were adults (healthy and HIV-negative) with no recent acute infections or vaccinations. All donors were Caucasian adults living in Nashville, Tennessee. The material for each subset, its genomic DNA, was split evenly across several immunoSEQ plates. This table comes from immunoSEQ multiplex PCR, and its TCRdb copy is limited to in-frame clones, with some not included. The data show approximately 2,200,000 clones, about 93% seen once. The CDR3 loop spans 13 amino acids. Between the trimmed V and J ends, which lost 2 bases and 4 bases, there was a span of 8 bases. The germline V gene encodes CDR1 MNHEY and CDR2 SVGAGI.

The study, taken as a whole, reports: Of the naive CD4 clonotypes, about 5% were shared across a handful of donors.

Specimen: naive CD8+ T cells from PBMCs. This clonotype was obtained from a man between 18 and 35 years old in good health. Some clones in this sample may be carry-over from other donors' samples. The chain has TRBV6-5 and TRBJ1-1; D is undetermined. CDR3 protein: CASSYGDATEAFF. In DNA, the CDR3 is TGTGCCAGCAGTTACGGAGATGCCACTGAAGCTTTCTTT.